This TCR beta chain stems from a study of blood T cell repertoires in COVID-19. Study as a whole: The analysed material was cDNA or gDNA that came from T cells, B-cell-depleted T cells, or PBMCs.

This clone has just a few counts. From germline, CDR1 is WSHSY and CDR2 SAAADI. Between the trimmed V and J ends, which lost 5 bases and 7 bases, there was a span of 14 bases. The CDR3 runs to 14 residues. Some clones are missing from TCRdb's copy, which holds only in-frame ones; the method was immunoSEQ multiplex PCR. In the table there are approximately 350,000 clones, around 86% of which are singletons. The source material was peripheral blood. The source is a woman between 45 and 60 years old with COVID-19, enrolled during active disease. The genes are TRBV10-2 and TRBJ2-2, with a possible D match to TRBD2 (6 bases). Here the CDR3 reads CASSSRGGNGELFF. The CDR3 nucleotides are TGCGCCAGCAGTTCCCGGGGAGGTAACGGGGAGCTGTTTTTT.